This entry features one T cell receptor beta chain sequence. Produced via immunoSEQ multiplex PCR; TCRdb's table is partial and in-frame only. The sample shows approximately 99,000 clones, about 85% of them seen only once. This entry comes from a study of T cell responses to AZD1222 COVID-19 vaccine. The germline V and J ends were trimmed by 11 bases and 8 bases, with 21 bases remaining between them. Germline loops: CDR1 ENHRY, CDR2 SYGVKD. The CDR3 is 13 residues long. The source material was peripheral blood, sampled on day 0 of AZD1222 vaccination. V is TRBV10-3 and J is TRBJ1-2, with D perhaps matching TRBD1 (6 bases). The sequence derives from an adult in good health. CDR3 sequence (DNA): TGTGCCGTTCGGTGGGAGACGCAGGGGGGCTACACCTTC. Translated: CAVRWETQGGYTF.